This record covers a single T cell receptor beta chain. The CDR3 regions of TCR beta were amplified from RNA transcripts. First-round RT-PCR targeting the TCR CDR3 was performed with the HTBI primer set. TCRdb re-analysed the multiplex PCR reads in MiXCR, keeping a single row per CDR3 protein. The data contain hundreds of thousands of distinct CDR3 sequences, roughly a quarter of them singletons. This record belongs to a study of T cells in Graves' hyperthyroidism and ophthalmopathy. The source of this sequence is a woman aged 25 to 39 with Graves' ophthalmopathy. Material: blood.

CDR3 residues: CSARVRDRGRVGGYTF. The DNA of the CDR3 is TGCAGTGCTAGAGTCCGAGACAGGGGGCGCGTTGGTGGCTACACCTTC. The V gene is TRBV20-1, the J gene TRBJ1-2; 10 bases match TRBD1. Germline assignment: CDR1 DFQATT and CDR2 SNEGSKA (reference sequence). CDR3 size: 16 residues. The junction had 12 bases not matched to a gene; V was cut back by 1 base and J by 7 bases.